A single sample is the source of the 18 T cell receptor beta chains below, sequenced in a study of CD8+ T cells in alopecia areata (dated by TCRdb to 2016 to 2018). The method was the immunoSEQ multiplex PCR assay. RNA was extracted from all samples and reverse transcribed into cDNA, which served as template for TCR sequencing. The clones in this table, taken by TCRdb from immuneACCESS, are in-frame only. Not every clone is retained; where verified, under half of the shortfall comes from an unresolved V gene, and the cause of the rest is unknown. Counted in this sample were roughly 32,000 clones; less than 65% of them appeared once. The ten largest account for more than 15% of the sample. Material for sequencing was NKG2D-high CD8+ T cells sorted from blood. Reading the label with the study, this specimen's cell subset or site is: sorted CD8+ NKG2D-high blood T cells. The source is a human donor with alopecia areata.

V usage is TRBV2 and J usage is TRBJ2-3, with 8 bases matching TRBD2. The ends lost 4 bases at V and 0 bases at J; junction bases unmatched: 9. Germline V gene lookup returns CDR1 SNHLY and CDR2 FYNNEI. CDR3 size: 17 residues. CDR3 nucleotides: TGTGCCAGCAGTGGACCGGTTAGACTAGCGAGCACAGATACGCAGTATTTT. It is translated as CASSGPVRLASTDTQYF.

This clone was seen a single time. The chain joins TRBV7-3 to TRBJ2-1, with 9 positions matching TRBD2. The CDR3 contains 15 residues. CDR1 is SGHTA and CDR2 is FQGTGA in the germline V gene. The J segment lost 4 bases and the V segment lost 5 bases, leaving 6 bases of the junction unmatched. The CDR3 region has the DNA TGTGCCAGCAGCGCCGAAGCGGGGGGTTACAATGAGCAGTTCTTC. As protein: CASSAEAGGYNEQFF.

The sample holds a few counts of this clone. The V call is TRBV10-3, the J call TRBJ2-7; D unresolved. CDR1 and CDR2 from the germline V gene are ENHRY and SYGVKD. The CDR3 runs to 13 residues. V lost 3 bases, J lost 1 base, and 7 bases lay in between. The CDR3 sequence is CAISDRGSYEQYF. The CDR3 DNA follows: TGTGCCATCAGTGATCGTGGTTCCTACGAGCAGTACTTC.

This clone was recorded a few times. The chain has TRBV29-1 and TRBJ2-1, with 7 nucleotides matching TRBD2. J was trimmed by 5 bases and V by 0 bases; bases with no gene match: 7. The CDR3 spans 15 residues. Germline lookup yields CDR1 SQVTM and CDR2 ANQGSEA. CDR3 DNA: TGCAGCGTTGAAGATCGGGGTCGGGAGGACAATGAGCAGTTCTTC. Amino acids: CSVEDRGREDNEQFF.

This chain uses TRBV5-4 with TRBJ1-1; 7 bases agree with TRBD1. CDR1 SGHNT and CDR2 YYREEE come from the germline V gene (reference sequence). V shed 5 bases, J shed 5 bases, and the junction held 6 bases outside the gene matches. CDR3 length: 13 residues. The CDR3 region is CASRDRWGTEAFF. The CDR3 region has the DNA TGTGCCAGCAGGGACAGGTGGGGTACTGAAGCTTTCTTT.

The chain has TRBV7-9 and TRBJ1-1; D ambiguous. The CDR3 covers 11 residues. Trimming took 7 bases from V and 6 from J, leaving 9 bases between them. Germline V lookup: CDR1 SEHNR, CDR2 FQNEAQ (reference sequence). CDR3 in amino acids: CASNRRPEAFF. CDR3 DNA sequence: TGTGCCAGCAACCGACGGCCTGAAGCTTTCTTT.

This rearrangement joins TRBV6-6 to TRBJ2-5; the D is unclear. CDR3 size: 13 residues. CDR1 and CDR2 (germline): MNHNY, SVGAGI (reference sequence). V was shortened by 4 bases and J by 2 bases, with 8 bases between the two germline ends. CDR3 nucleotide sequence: TGTGCCAGCAGTTCCACCTGGCAAGAGACCCAGTACTTC. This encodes CASSSTWQETQYF.

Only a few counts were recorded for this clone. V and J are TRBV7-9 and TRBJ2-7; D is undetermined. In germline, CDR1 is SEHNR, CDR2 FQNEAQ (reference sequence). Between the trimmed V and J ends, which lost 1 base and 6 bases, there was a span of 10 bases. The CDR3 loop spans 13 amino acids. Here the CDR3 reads CASSLDRALEQYF. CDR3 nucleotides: TGTGCCAGCAGCTTAGATCGCGCTCTCGAGCAGTACTTC.

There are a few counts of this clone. CDR3 protein: CASSRRGTSGFNEQFF. The CDR3 DNA is TGTGCCAGCAGCCGCCGCGGGACTAGCGGGTTTAATGAGCAGTTCTTC. V usage is TRBV7-9 and J usage is TRBJ2-1; 12 bases are shared with TRBD2. Looked up from germline, CDR1 is SEHNR and CDR2 is FQNEAQ (reference sequence). The trim removed 5 bases at V and 7 bases at J, leaving 9 bases unmatched. The CDR3 extends over 16 amino acids.

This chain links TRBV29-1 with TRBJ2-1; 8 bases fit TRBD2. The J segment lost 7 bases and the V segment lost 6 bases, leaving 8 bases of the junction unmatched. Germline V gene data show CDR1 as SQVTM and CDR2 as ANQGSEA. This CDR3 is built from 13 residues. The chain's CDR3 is CSVTSAYLNEQFF. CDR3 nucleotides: TGCAGCGTGACTAGCGCTTATCTGAATGAGCAGTTCTTC.

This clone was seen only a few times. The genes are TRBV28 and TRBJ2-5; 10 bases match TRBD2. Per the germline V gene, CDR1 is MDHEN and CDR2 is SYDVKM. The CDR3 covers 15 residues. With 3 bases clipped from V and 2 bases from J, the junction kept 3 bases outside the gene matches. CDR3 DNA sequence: TGTGCCAGCAGTTTCTGGACTAGCGGACAAGAGACCCAGTACTTC. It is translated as CASSFWTSGQETQYF.

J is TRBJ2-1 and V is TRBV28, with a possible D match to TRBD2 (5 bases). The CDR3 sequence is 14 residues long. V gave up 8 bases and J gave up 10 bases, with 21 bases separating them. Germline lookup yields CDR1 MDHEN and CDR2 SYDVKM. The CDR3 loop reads CASEKASFPREQFF. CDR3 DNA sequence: TGTGCCAGCGAGAAAGCTAGCTTTCCCAGAGAGCAGTTCTTC.

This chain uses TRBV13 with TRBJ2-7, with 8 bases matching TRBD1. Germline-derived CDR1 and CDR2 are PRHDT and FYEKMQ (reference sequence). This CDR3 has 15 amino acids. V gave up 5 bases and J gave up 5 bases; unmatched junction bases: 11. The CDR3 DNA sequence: TGTGCCAGCAGCAAGACAGGGGTGGGTACTGACGAGCAGTACTTC. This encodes CASSKTGVGTDEQYF. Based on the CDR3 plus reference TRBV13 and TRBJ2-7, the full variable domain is AAGVIQSPRHLIKEKRETATLKCYPIPRHDTVYWYQQGPGQDPQFLISFYEKMQSDKGSIPDRFSAQQFSDYHSELNMSSLELGDSALYFCASSKTGVGTDEQYFGPGTRLTVT.

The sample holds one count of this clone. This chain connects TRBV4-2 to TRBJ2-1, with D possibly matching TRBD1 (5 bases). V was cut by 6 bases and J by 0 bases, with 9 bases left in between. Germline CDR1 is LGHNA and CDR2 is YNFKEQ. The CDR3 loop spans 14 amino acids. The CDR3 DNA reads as TGTGCCAGCAGTGAAGGGGACTCCTACAATGAGCAGTTCTTC. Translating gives CASSEGDSYNEQFF.

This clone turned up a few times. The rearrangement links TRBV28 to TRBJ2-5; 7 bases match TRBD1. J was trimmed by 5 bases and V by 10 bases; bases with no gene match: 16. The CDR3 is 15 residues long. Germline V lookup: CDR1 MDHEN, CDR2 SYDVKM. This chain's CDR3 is CATQLLDRAWETQYF. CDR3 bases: TGTGCCACCCAACTACTTGACAGGGCGTGGGAGACCCAGTACTTC.

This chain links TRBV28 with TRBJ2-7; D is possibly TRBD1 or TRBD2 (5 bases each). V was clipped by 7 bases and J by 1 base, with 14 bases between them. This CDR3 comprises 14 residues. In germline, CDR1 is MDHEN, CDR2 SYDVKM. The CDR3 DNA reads TGTGCCAGCACCCTCGCAGGGAGTTCCTACGAGCAGTACTTC. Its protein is CASTLAGSSYEQYF.

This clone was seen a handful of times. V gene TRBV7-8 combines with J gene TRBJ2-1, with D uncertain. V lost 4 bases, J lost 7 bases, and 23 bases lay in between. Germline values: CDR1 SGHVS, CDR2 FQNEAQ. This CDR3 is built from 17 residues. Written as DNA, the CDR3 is TGTGCCAGCAGCTCGCCAGACATTGCTAGTGAAAGGAATGAGCAGTTCTTC. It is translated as CASSSPDIASERNEQFF.

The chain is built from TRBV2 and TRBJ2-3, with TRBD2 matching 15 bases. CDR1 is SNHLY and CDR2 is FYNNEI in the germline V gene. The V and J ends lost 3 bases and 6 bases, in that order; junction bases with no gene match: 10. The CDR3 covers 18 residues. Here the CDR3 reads CASSEEGLAGGPMDTQYF. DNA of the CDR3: TGTGCCAGCAGTGAGGAAGGACTAGCGGGAGGGCCTATGGATACGCAGTATTTT.